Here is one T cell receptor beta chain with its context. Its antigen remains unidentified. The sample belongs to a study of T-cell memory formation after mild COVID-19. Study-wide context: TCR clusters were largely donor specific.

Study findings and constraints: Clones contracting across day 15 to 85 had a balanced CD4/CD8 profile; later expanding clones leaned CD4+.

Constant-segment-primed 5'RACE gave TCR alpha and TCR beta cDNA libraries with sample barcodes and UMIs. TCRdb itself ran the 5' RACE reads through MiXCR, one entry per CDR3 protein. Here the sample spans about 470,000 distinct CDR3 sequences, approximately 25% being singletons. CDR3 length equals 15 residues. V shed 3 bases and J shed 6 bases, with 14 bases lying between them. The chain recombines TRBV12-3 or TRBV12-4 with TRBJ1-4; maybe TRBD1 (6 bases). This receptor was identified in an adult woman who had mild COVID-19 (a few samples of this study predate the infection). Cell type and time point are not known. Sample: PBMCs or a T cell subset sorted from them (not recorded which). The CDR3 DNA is TGTGCCAGCAGTTTGCAAACAGGGAGCCATGAAAAACTGTTTTTT. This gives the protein CASSLQTGSHEKLFF.